Each of the 17 T cell receptor beta chains below was sequenced from the same sample in a study of T cell responses to AZD1222 COVID-19 vaccine. The table came from immunoSEQ multiplex PCR; TCRdb's copy has only in-frame clones and leaves some out. The sample lists more than 150,000 clones, 85% to 95% seen once, with about 9.4% in the top ten. This sample comprised peripheral blood, obtained on day 0 of AZD1222 vaccination. The receptors come from an adult in good health.

The rearrangement uses TRBV2 and TRBJ1-1, with D possibly matching TRBD1 (6 bases). V was clipped by 2 bases and J by 7 bases, with 11 bases between them. Germline V gene data show CDR1 as SNHLY and CDR2 as FYNNEI. The CDR3 is 13 amino acids. The CDR3, as DNA: TGTGCCAGCAGTGAACGGGGGGCCGGTGAAGCTTTCTTT. Protein product: CASSERGAGEAFF.

The chain carries TRBV10-3 and TRBJ2-3; D gene ambiguous. V was cut by 0 bases and J by 4 bases, with 8 bases left in between. This CDR3 has 14 residues. CDR1 and CDR2 from the germline V gene are ENHRY and SYGVKD. This chain's CDR3 is CAISESAVSDTQYF. As DNA, the CDR3 is TGTGCCATCAGTGAGTCAGCCGTATCAGATACGCAGTATTTT.

This chain uses TRBV21-1 with TRBJ1-2; the DNA was not compared with TRBD1, the D call given in the table. TRBV21-1 is a known pseudogene. CDR3 length: 13 residues. CDR3 coding DNA: TGTGCCAGCAGCGAACAGGGTAACTATGGCTACACCTTC. Protein sequence: CASSEQGNYGYTF.

The chain couples TRBV18 to TRBJ2-5, with TRBD1 identical over 8 bases. With V trimmed by 3 bases and J by 2 bases, 5 bases remained unmatched. The CDR3 runs to 15 residues. The V gene's germline CDR1 is KGHSH and CDR2 LQKENI. The CDR3 sequence: CASSPSRTGQETQYF. The CDR3 DNA follows: TGTGCCAGCTCACCGTCGCGGACAGGGCAAGAGACCCAGTACTTC.

This CDR3 reads CASSSTGTDYGYTF. CDR3 DNA: TGTGCCAGCAGCTCCACCGGGACAGACTATGGCTACACCTTC. The chain has TRBV7-3 and TRBJ1-2; TRBD1 aligns across 7 bases. J was trimmed by 3 bases and V by 4 bases; bases with no gene match: 5. The CDR3 sequence is 14 residues long. Germline assignment: CDR1 SGHTA and CDR2 FQGTGA.

The genes are TRBV27 and TRBJ1-1; no firm D call. The CDR3 has 14 residues. Germline V CDR1 and CDR2: MNHEY, SMNVEV (reference sequence). V was cut by 8 bases and J by 2 bases, with 15 bases left in between. This chain's CDR3 is CASFSRDSNTEAFF. CDR3 sequence (DNA): TGTGCCAGCTTTTCCCGAGACTCTAACACTGAAGCTTTCTTT.

This chain joins TRBV6-5 and TRBJ1-4; D gene ambiguous. The CDR3 spans 11 residues. Trimming removed 6 bases at V and 5 bases at J, with 4 bases between. Germline CDR1 and CDR2: MNHEY and SVGAGI. This CDR3 reads CASRQNEKLFF. CDR3 in DNA: TGTGCCAGCAGGCAAAATGAAAAACTGTTTTTT.

The rearrangement links TRBV2 to TRBJ1-2; unclear D gene. Deletions cut 6 bases from V and 4 bases from J, with 18 bases between. The germline V gene has CDR1 SNHLY and CDR2 FYNNEI. The CDR3 has 15 amino acids. The CDR3 loop reads CASRALGIQGYGYTF. Written as DNA, the CDR3 is TGTGCCAGCAGGGCGTTGGGGATCCAAGGCTATGGCTACACCTTC. Filled out from reference TRBV2 and TRBJ1-2, the complete variable domain reads EPEVTQTPSHQVTQMGQEVILRCVPISNHLYFYWYRQILGQKVEFLVSFYNNEISEKSEIFDDQFSVERPDGSNFTLKIRSTKLEDSAMYFCASRALGIQGYGYTFGSGTRLTVV.

CDR3 in DNA: TGTGCCAGCAGCGCAACGACAGGAAGCTCCTACAATGAGCAGTTCTTC. Its protein is CASSATTGSSYNEQFF. The V and J genes are TRBV7-9 and TRBJ2-1, with D possibly matching TRBD1 (6 bases). Germline assignment: CDR1 SEHNR and CDR2 FQNEAQ (reference sequence). V lost 5 bases to trimming and J lost 0 bases, with 14 bases between them. The CDR3 consists of 16 residues.

This rearrangement joins TRBV10-3 to TRBJ1-2, with unresolved D. V lost 5 bases to trimming and J lost 2 bases, with 18 bases between them. Germline CDR1 ENHRY, CDR2 SYGVKD. The CDR3 runs 16 residues. CDR3 sequence: CAISTKSQVWNYGYTF. The CDR3 DNA follows: TGTGCCATCAGTACCAAATCCCAGGTCTGGAACTATGGCTACACCTTC.

The genes are TRBV18 and TRBJ2-1; D possibly corresponds to TRBD1 (6 bases). The V end was cut by 5 bases, the J end by 7 bases, with 9 bases between. This CDR3 is built from 12 residues. Germline values: CDR1 KGHSH, CDR2 LQKENI. The CDR3 reads CASSEGTNEQFF. The CDR3, as DNA: TGTGCCAGCTCAGAGGGGACAAATGAGCAGTTCTTC. Full variable domain (rest looked up from reference TRBV18 and TRBJ2-1): NAGVMQNPRHLVRRRGQEARLRCSPMKGHSHVYWYRQLPEEGLKFMVYLQKENIIDESGMPKERFSAEFPKEGPSILRIQQVVRGDSAAYFCASSEGTNEQFFGPGTRLTVL.

The chain joins TRBV2 to TRBJ2-5; D perhaps matches TRBD2 (5 bases). CDR1 is SNHLY and CDR2 is FYNNEI in the germline V gene. V gave up 6 bases and J gave up 3 bases, with 8 bases separating them. The CDR3 contains 12 residues. DNA for the CDR3: TGTGCCAGCAGGACGGAGGAAGAGACCCAGTACTTC. Its protein is CASRTEEETQYF.

The chain recombines TRBV19 with TRBJ1-1; unclear D gene. The CDR3 is made up of 15 amino acids. Germline V lookup: CDR1 LNHDA, CDR2 SQIVND (reference sequence). Trimming removed 3 bases at V and 0 bases at J, with 11 bases between. The CDR3 here is CASSIFGEVNTEAFF. In DNA form, the CDR3 reads TGTGCCAGTAGTATTTTTGGGGAGGTGAACACTGAAGCTTTCTTT.

This rearrangement joins TRBV6-5 to TRBJ1-1; 10 bases align to TRBD1. The length of the CDR3 is 15 residues. Trimming cost V 6 bases and J 3 bases; bases outside gene matches: 7. Germline V gene lookup returns CDR1 MNHEY and CDR2 SVGAGI. The CDR3 nucleotides read TGTGCCAGCAGGCTCAGACAGGGGGCCTACACTGAAGCTTTCTTT. This gives the protein CASRLRQGAYTEAFF.

The CDR3 DNA is TGCGCCAGCAGCCACCCTCAGGAGGGGAGCTCCTACAATGAGCAGTTCTTC. Its protein is CASSHPQEGSSYNEQFF. V usage is TRBV4-1 and J usage is TRBJ2-1; a possible D gene is TRBD2 (6 bases). The CDR3 is 17 amino acids. V was cut by 3 bases and J by 0 bases, with 15 bases left in between. Germline V lookup: CDR1 MGHRA, CDR2 YSYEKL.

The CDR3 nucleotides read TGTGCTAGTGGTTTGGGGGAGAACACTGAAGCTTTCTTT. This translates into CASGLGENTEAFF. The V and J genes are TRBV12-5 and TRBJ1-1, with D unclear. Germline CDR1 reads LGHNT; CDR2 reads FRNRAP. The CDR3 extends over 13 amino acids. Trimming pared 1 base from V and 1 base from J, leaving 4 bases between.

This clone was counted a few times. The chain couples TRBV3-1 (or the pseudogene TRBV3-2) to TRBJ2-2; D unresolved. The CDR3 has 15 residues. The germline gives CDR1 LGHDT, CDR2 YNNKEL (reference sequence). The V and J ends lost 1 base and 1 base respectively, with 7 bases between them. The CDR3 region is CASSQVSRNTGELFF. The CDR3 DNA sequence: TGTGCCAGCAGCCAAGTGTCCAGGAACACCGGGGAGCTGTTTTTT.